These 18 T cell receptor beta chains were sequenced from one sample in a study of T cell responses to AZD1222 COVID-19 vaccine (dated by TCRdb to the early 2020s). Library method: the immunoSEQ multiplex PCR assay. The table comes from immuneACCESS by way of TCRdb, which keeps in-frame sequences with V and J called. Part of the clones is missing from these tables; in studies checked, under half for an unresolved V gene and the rest for unknown reasons. Within this sample are roughly 100,000 clones, with 86% of them counted one time only. 1.4% of the sample rests with the top ten. Per the publication, the time point label means: baseline before first vaccination. The sample in question was peripheral blood, obtained on day 0 of AZD1222 vaccination. The receptors originated from an adult in good health.

The chain joins TRBV5-4 to TRBJ1-4, with D hard to call. V lost 4 bases and J 6 bases, leaving 16 bases between the germline ends. Per the germline V gene, CDR1 is SGHNT and CDR2 is YYREEE (reference sequence). This CDR3 region has 15 residues. CDR3 nucleotide sequence: TGTGCCAGCAGCCAAGGTATAGGGTCGGATGAAAAACTGTTTTTT. It encodes CASSQGIGSDEKLFF.

The chain joins TRBV6-2 or TRBV6-3 to TRBJ2-5; D gene uncertain. Trimming shortened V by 3 bases and J by 2 bases, and 10 bases separated the two germline ends. Germline V gene sequence: CDR1 MNHEY, CDR2 SVGEGT. This CDR3 has 14 residues. CDR3 coding DNA: TGTGCCAGCAGTTATTTCGGGTCTCAAGAGACCCAGTACTTC. It yields the protein CASSYFGSQETQYF.

The V gene is TRBV7-9, the J gene TRBJ2-3; D is uncertain. Trimming took 1 base from V and 0 from J, leaving 8 bases between them. The CDR3 is made up of 15 amino acids. The germline V gene has CDR1 SEHNR and CDR2 FQNEAQ (reference sequence). CDR3 residues: CASSLGPSSTDTQYF. CDR3 DNA: TGTGCCAGCAGCTTAGGGCCGAGTAGCACAGATACGCAGTATTTT.

V and J are TRBV7-2 and TRBJ1-5; D perhaps matches TRBD1 (6 bases). The CDR3 covers 14 residues. Looked up from germline, CDR1 is SGHTA and CDR2 is FQGNSA. Trimming left V 2 bases short and J 4 bases short, with 9 bases between. This CDR3 is CASSLMGTNQPQHF. In DNA form, the CDR3 reads TGTGCCAGCAGCTTAATGGGGACAAATCAGCCCCAGCATTTT.

This rearrangement joins TRBV28 to TRBJ1-1, with TRBD1 matching 7 bases. CDR3 size: 15 residues. Germline V gene lookup returns CDR1 MDHEN and CDR2 SYDVKM. V dropped 11 bases and J dropped 3; count of bases not matched to a gene: 15. The CDR3 DNA reads TGTGCCGGGGGCCAATCAGGGGGTCCGTACACTGAAGCTTTCTTT. Its translation is CAGGQSGGPYTEAFF.

This sequence joins TRBV28 and TRBJ2-5; D unresolved. The CDR3 runs to 11 residues. The ends were cut back, 4 bases at V and 5 bases at J, with 5 bases in the middle. Germline values: CDR1 MDHEN, CDR2 SYDVKM. The DNA for the CDR3 is TGTGCCAGCAGTTCGAGGGAGACCCAGTACTTC. It is translated as CASSSRETQYF.

The chain links TRBV11-1 to TRBJ2-1; 7 bases align to TRBD2. This CDR3 comprises 16 residues. The germline V gene has CDR1 SGHAT and CDR2 FQDESV (reference sequence). Trimming took 5 bases from V and 5 from J; bases not matched to a gene: 12. The CDR3 bases are TGTGCCAGCAGCCCCCGCTGGCTAGCGGACCACAATGAGCAGTTCTTC. It is translated as CASSPRWLADHNEQFF.

This chain uses TRBV18 with TRBJ1-4, with D perhaps matching TRBD1 (5 bases). The CDR3 covers 12 residues. V lost 4 bases and J 10 bases, leaving 10 bases between the germline ends. Germline CDR1 reads KGHSH; CDR2 reads LQKENI. For the CDR3, the DNA is TGTGCCAGCTCACAGCGGGACGCAAAACTGTTTTTT. Translated: CASSQRDAKLFF.

The J gene is TRBJ2-7, the V gene TRBV7-2; 10 nucleotides match TRBD1. CDR1 and CDR2 (germline): SGHTA, FQGNSA. Trimming took 0 bases from V and 9 from J; bases not matched to a gene: 8. This CDR3 has 15 amino acids. For the CDR3, the DNA is TGTGCCAGCAGCTTAGCGCTTGGGACAGGGGATCGGCAGTACTTC. It is translated as CASSLALGTGDRQYF.

The V gene is TRBV6-5, the J gene TRBJ2-2; D is undetermined. The CDR3 is made up of 14 amino acids. Germline V CDR1 and CDR2: MNHEY, SVGAGI. V was pared by 0 bases and J by 6 bases, with 8 bases between. The CDR3 is CASSYSRVAGELFF. The CDR3 region has the DNA TGTGCCAGCAGTTACTCGAGAGTAGCCGGGGAGCTGTTTTTT.

The gene calls are TRBV7-2 and TRBJ2-5; the D gene is possibly TRBD1 (5 bases). Trimming cost V 1 base and J 2 bases, with 11 bases left between them. The length of the CDR3 is 15 residues. CDR1 SGHTA and CDR2 FQGNSA come from the germline V gene. The CDR3 nucleotides are TGTGCCAGCAGCTTAGGGGCAACAGGACAAGAGACCCAGTACTTC. Residues: CASSLGATGQETQYF.

J is TRBJ1-5 and V is TRBV6-2 or TRBV6-3; possible D gene TRBD1, 6 bases. V was pared by 0 bases and J by 2 bases, with 11 bases between. The CDR3 is 16 residues long. CDR1 is MNHEY, CDR2 SVGEGT, per germline. For the CDR3, the DNA is TGTGCCAGCAGTTACTCTTCCAGGGGTGGCAATCAGCCCCAGCATTTT. It specifies CASSYSSRGGNQPQHF.

J is TRBJ1-2 and V is TRBV2; possibly TRBD1 for D (5 bases). The germline V and J ends were trimmed by 0 bases and 8 bases, with 13 bases remaining between them. CDR1 and CDR2 from the germline V gene are SNHLY and FYNNEI. This CDR3 comprises 14 residues. The DNA of the CDR3 is TGTGCCAGCAGTGAAGCGCAGGGTTCGTACGGCTACACCTTC. It encodes CASSEAQGSYGYTF.

The CDR3 region has the DNA TGTGCCAGCGGGTCAGGGGTATCACCCCTCCACTTT. Translating gives CASGSGVSPLHF. V gene TRBV6-5 combines with J gene TRBJ1-6, with D perhaps TRBD1 (6 bases). The CDR3 consists of 12 residues. The V end lost 8 bases, the J end lost 10 bases, and 12 bases lay between the germline ends. The V gene's germline CDR1 is MNHEY and CDR2 SVGAGI.

This clone showed up just once. V usage is TRBV2 and J usage is TRBJ2-1, with TRBD2 matching 14 bases. CDR3 length: 15 amino acids. J gave up 8 bases and V 4 bases, and 4 bases lay outside the gene matches. CDR1 is SNHLY and CDR2 is FYNNEI in the germline V gene. The CDR3 loop is CASSAGTSGSYEQFF. CDR3 nucleotides: TGTGCCAGCAGTGCCGGGACTAGCGGGAGTTATGAGCAGTTCTTC.

V gene TRBV27 combines with J gene TRBJ2-7, with 10 bases matching TRBD2. Germline V gene data show CDR1 as MNHEY and CDR2 as SMNVEV (reference sequence). V gave up 0 bases and J gave up 2 bases; unmatched junction bases: 7. The CDR3 covers 17 residues. The chain's CDR3 is CASSLSPSGRPTYEQYF. The CDR3 DNA is TGTGCCAGCAGTTTATCTCCTAGCGGGAGACCCACCTACGAGCAGTACTTC.

The chain uses TRBV28 and TRBJ2-5; D possibly corresponds to TRBD2 (5 bases). V dropped 6 bases and J dropped 1 base, with 12 bases sitting between them. The CDR3 spans 14 residues. From germline, CDR1 is MDHEN and CDR2 SYDVKM. The CDR3 coding sequence is TGTGCCAGCAGGGAGGCAGGATCCCAAGAGACCCAGTACTTC. It yields the protein CASREAGSQETQYF.

This rearrangement joins TRBV24-1 to TRBJ2-2; no clear D. Trimming pared 5 bases from V and 0 bases from J, leaving 6 bases between. The CDR3 is 14 amino acids. The germline V gene encodes CDR1 KGHDR and CDR2 SFDVKD. CDR3 nucleotide sequence: TGTGCCACCAGTGCACAGCCGAACACCGGGGAGCTGTTTTTT. This codes for CATSAQPNTGELFF.